This T cell receptor beta chain was obtained from a study of beta chain features in type 1 diabetes. Study-wide context: Cell yields, age and gender were similar between patients and healthy donors. In all, approximately 100,000,000 sorted cells from all samples were analyzed.

All of the isolated RNA was reverse transcribed, so expressed TCRB transcripts were sequenced. The assay was immunoSEQ multiplex PCR, and TCRdb's table has in-frame clones only and misses some. The table records hundreds of thousands of clones, about 14% of them present only once. Via the markers CD45RO/CCR7/CD25/CD127/CD95/CD27, stem cell-like memory, regulatory, central memory and naive CD4+ cells were sorted. As for this clone: The antigen is undetermined.

The study, taken as a whole, reports: Whether TCRB rearrangement is influenced by HLA type was left unresolved in this analysis.

This CDR3 region has 13 residues. Germline-derived CDR1 and CDR2 are MNHNY and SVGAGI (reference sequence). V dropped 0 bases and J dropped 12 bases, with 14 bases sitting between them. Specimen: naive CD4+ T cells from blood. The chain couples TRBV6-6 to TRBJ2-5; D is ambiguous. The sequence was collected from a man younger than 35 in good health. The CDR3 coding sequence is TGTGCCAGCAGTTACTCCCAGAGGACGGATGAGTACTTC. Translation gives CASSYSQRTDEYF.